These 25 T cell receptor beta chains came from one sample sequenced in a study of shared clonotypes between healthy human individuals. Measured with immunoSEQ multiplex PCR; TCRdb has only the in-frame clones, and not every one. The repertoire holds some 2,000,000 clones, 90% to 95% seen once, with 0.1% to 0.15% in the top ten. Sequenced material: naive CD4+ T cells sorted from blood. Subset reported: CD45RA+ positively selected. Every receptor here comes from a man aged 18 to 30 in good health.

V is TRBV30 and J is TRBJ1-2; possibly TRBD1 for D (5 bases). The CDR3 is 13 residues long. CDR1 GTSNPN and CDR2 SVGIG come from the germline V gene (reference sequence). V was shortened by 2 bases and J by 8 bases, with 15 bases between the two germline ends. In DNA, the CDR3 is TGTGCCTGGAGTCGGGGGGGACTTAGCGGCTACACCTTC. Protein product: CAWSRGGLSGYTF.

The CDR3 is CASSLPGPTNEKLFF. The DNA for the CDR3 is TGTGCCAGCAGCTTACCGGGACCGACTAATGAAAAACTGTTTTTT. This chain uses TRBV7-2 with TRBJ1-4; maybe TRBD1 (5 bases). The length of the CDR3 is 15 residues. CDR1 is SGHTA, CDR2 FQGNSA, per germline. V was shortened by 2 bases and J by 2 bases, with 9 bases between the two germline ends.

The chain joins TRBV4-1 to TRBJ2-7; the match to TRBD2 covers 14 bases. This CDR3 spans 19 amino acids. J lost 6 bases, V lost 1 base, and 14 bases had no gene match. Germline V CDR1 and CDR2: MGHRA, YSYEKL. Here the CDR3 reads CASSQGAGTSGRSGSEQYF. CDR3 sequence (DNA): TGCGCCAGCAGCCAAGGAGCTGGGACTAGCGGGAGAAGTGGGAGCGAGCAGTACTTC.

CDR3 in amino acids: CASSYRRGSPYEQYF. Written as DNA, the CDR3 is TGTGCCAGCAGTTACCGGCGGGGGTCCCCCTACGAGCAGTACTTC. The V call is TRBV6-5, the J call TRBJ2-7; 7 bases agree with TRBD2. The CDR3 covers 15 residues. Losses at the gene ends were 2 bases for V and 2 bases for J; bases not matched to a gene: 6. Germline CDR1 MNHEY, CDR2 SVGAGI.

The rearrangement links TRBV28 to TRBJ2-1; maybe TRBD1 (6 bases). Germline CDR1 is MDHEN and CDR2 is SYDVKM. The CDR3 has 12 amino acids. V gave up 8 bases and J gave up 8 bases, with 13 bases separating them. The CDR3 spells CASATGRYEQFF. CDR3 DNA sequence: TGTGCCAGCGCTACAGGGCGGTATGAGCAGTTCTTC.

This clone was detected only a few times. V gene TRBV30 combines with J gene TRBJ1-2, with D perhaps TRBD1 (6 bases). CDR3 length equals 15 residues. CDR1 and CDR2 from the germline V gene are GTSNPN and SVGIG (reference sequence). The germline V and J ends were trimmed by 7 bases and 6 bases, with 24 bases remaining between them. The CDR3 region is CALAPQQGFGNGYTF. CDR3 bases: TGTGCCTTGGCACCTCAACAGGGCTTCGGCAATGGCTACACCTTC.

CDR3 coding DNA: TGTGCCAGCAGTTACGGGGGCAAAGGTGCAGATACGCAGTATTTT. Translating it yields CASSYGGKGADTQYF. This chain joins TRBV6-5 and TRBJ2-3, with a possible D match to TRBD1 (6 bases). The V and J ends lost 2 bases and 4 bases respectively, with 13 bases between them. This CDR3 has 15 residues. Germline V gene sequence: CDR1 MNHEY, CDR2 SVGAGI.

The chain uses TRBV10-3 and TRBJ2-2; no reliable D call. The CDR3 length is 15 residues. The germline gives CDR1 ENHRY, CDR2 SYGVKD. Trimming removed 0 bases at V and 3 bases at J, with 8 bases between. The CDR3: CAISESRADTGELFF. DNA for the CDR3: TGTGCCATCAGTGAGTCAAGGGCCGACACCGGGGAGCTGTTTTTT.

The rearrangement joins TRBV19 to TRBJ1-2; maybe TRBD1 (5 bases). The germline gives CDR1 LNHDA, CDR2 SQIVND (reference sequence). This CDR3 contains 13 residues. Between the trimmed V and J ends, which lost 6 bases and 0 bases, there was a span of 8 bases. The CDR3 sequence: CASRSGANYGYTF. The CDR3 DNA reads as TGTGCCAGTAGATCGGGGGCTAACTATGGCTACACCTTC.

V is TRBV10-1 and J is TRBJ1-5; D is undetermined. Germline assignment: CDR1 WNHNN and CDR2 SYGVQD (reference sequence). V was cut by 7 bases and J by 0 bases, with 19 bases left in between. The CDR3 is 17 residues long. The CDR3 sequence is CASTATRADDSNQPQHF. The CDR3 DNA follows: TGCGCCAGCACGGCGACAAGGGCCGATGATAGCAATCAGCCCCAGCATTTT.

The J gene is TRBJ2-7, the V gene TRBV19; 13 nucleotides agree with TRBD2. Germline assignment: CDR1 LNHDA and CDR2 SQIVND (reference sequence). This CDR3 region has 15 residues. V shed 3 bases and J 5 bases; nucleotides not matched to a gene: 4. The chain's CDR3 is CASSIGLAGEHEQYF. Written as DNA, the CDR3 is TGTGCCAGTAGTATCGGACTAGCGGGAGAGCACGAGCAGTACTTC.

The genes are TRBV5-1 and TRBJ2-1; 7 nucleotides line up with TRBD2. Germline V gives CDR1 SGHRS, CDR2 YFSETQ. The ends lost 0 bases at V and 7 bases at J; junction bases unmatched: 13. The CDR3 is made up of 17 amino acids. The CDR3 sequence is CASSLALAVDLGNEQFF. The CDR3 DNA sequence: TGCGCCAGCAGCTTGGCTCTAGCGGTGGACTTGGGTAATGAGCAGTTCTTC.

The count of this clone is one. The genes are TRBV5-1 and TRBJ2-7; perhaps D is TRBD1 or TRBD2 (5 bases each). Germline values: CDR1 SGHRS, CDR2 YFSETQ. CDR3 size: 16 residues. V lost 1 base and J lost 0, with 14 bases in between. The CDR3 region is CASSLMGTSGSYEQYF. CDR3 nucleotide sequence: TGCGCCAGCAGCTTGATGGGGACGAGCGGCTCCTACGAGCAGTACTTC.

This chain links TRBV4-3 with TRBJ1-6; 9 bases map to TRBD1. Germline CDR1 reads LGHNA; CDR2 reads YSLEER. J gave up 10 bases and V 0 bases, and 7 bases lay outside the gene matches. The CDR3 extends over 16 amino acids. The chain's CDR3 is CASSQDPGQGSSPLHF. The CDR3 bases are TGCGCCAGCAGCCAAGATCCGGGACAGGGTTCGTCACCCCTCCACTTT.

For this clone: Additional DNA sequences in this sample encode the identical CDR3. V and J are TRBV14 and TRBJ2-7; D might be TRBD2 (6 bases). The CDR3 runs 15 residues. Deletions cut 2 bases from V and 2 bases from J, with 13 bases between. CDR1 and CDR2 from the germline V gene are SGHDN and FVKESK. The CDR3 DNA is TGTGCCAGCAGCCAACGCGGGACTGGGCCCTACGAGCAGTACTTC. Its translation: CASSQRGTGPYEQYF.

The genes are TRBV4-2 and TRBJ1-2; 8 nucleotides line up with TRBD1. CDR1 LGHNA and CDR2 YNFKEQ come from the germline V gene. This CDR3 comprises 15 residues. V lost 5 bases to trimming and J lost 6 bases; unmatched junction nucleotides: 11. The CDR3: CASSGPGTGGDGYTF. In DNA form, the CDR3 reads TGTGCCAGCAGCGGTCCCGGGACAGGAGGCGATGGCTACACCTTC.

The CDR3 DNA sequence: TGCGCCAGCAGCACGGGACAGGGAAACTATGGCTACACCTTC. Translated, it gives CASSTGQGNYGYTF. The chain joins TRBV5-1 to TRBJ1-2; TRBD1 matches at 9 bases. Trimming at V came to 4 bases and at J to 2 bases, leaving 3 bases not matched to a gene. This CDR3 has 14 amino acids. Germline V lookup: CDR1 SGHRS, CDR2 YFSETQ. Full variable domain (outside the CDR3, taken from reference TRBV5-1 and TRBJ1-2): KAGVTQTPRYLIKTRGQQVTLSCSPISGHRSVSWYQQTPGQGLQFLFEYFSETQRNKGNFPGRFSGRQFSNSRSEMNVSTLELGDSALYLCASSTGQGNYGYTFGSGTRLTVV.

This clone appeared once. The chain carries TRBV10-3 and TRBJ2-5; 12 nucleotides match TRBD2. Germline loops: CDR1 ENHRY, CDR2 SYGVKD. The CDR3 contains 17 residues. The J segment lost 5 bases and the V segment lost 2 bases, leaving 9 bases of the junction unmatched. CDR3 sequence: CAISEMASGGAEETQYF. The CDR3 DNA reads TGTGCCATCAGTGAGATGGCTAGCGGGGGGGCCGAGGAGACCCAGTACTTC.

The rearrangement joins TRBV6-6 to TRBJ1-5; no clear D gene. Trimming left V 4 bases short and J 3 bases short, with 13 bases between. CDR3 size: 15 residues. From germline, CDR1 is MNHNY and CDR2 SVGAGI (reference sequence). The CDR3 here is CASSWPGRANQPQHF. In DNA form, the CDR3 reads TGTGCCAGCAGTTGGCCGGGGAGAGCCAATCAGCCCCAGCATTTT.

V gene TRBV6-5 combines with J gene TRBJ2-7; TRBD1 aligns across 11 bases. This CDR3 region has 16 residues. After removal of 4 bases from V and 2 bases from J, the junction contained 7 bases not matched to a gene. From germline, CDR1 is MNHEY and CDR2 SVGAGI. CDR3 region: CASSSKRGQGAYEQYF. The CDR3 nucleotides read TGTGCCAGCAGTTCAAAACGGGGACAGGGGGCCTACGAGCAGTACTTC.

The V and J genes are TRBV19 and TRBJ2-3, with TRBD2 as a possible D gene (5 bases). Per the germline V gene, CDR1 is LNHDA and CDR2 is SQIVND (reference sequence). V shed 3 bases and J shed 2 bases, with 15 bases lying between them. CDR3 length: 16 amino acids. The CDR3 spells CASSIGLFSNTDTQYF. The CDR3 nucleotides read TGTGCCAGTAGTATCGGACTGTTTTCGAACACAGATACGCAGTATTTT.

The chain links TRBV7-2 to TRBJ2-5; 7 bases map to TRBD2. In germline, CDR1 is SGHTA, CDR2 FQGNSA. The CDR3 spans 13 residues. Losses at the gene ends were 3 bases for V and 5 bases for J; bases not matched to a gene: 3. Here the CDR3 reads CASSFWEGETQYF. CDR3 sequence (DNA): TGTGCCAGCAGCTTCTGGGAGGGGGAGACCCAGTACTTC.

The chain has TRBV10-1 and TRBJ2-3, with D tentatively TRBD1 (5 bases). V shed 5 bases and J shed 0 bases, with 9 bases lying between them. The CDR3 is 14 amino acids. Germline loops: CDR1 WNHNN, CDR2 SYGVQD (reference sequence). CDR3 protein: CASSRAGSTDTQYF. The CDR3 DNA reads TGCGCCAGCAGTAGGGCAGGGAGCACAGATACGCAGTATTTT.

With regard to this clone: A single base separates this from a much larger clone, so it may be a read error. The gene calls are TRBV13 and TRBJ2-7; the D gene is possibly TRBD2 (6 bases). The CDR3 totals 13 residues. Between the trimmed V and J ends, which lost 1 base and 3 bases, there was a span of 7 bases. Per germline, CDR1 PRHDT and CDR2 FYEKMQ (reference sequence). The CDR3 DNA is TGTGCCAGCAGCTTAGCCGGGGGCTACGAGCAGTACTTC. Protein: CASSLAGGYEQYF.

The table lists this clone with a count of one. The chain links TRBV29-1 to TRBJ1-1; D not resolved. The CDR3 extends over 12 amino acids. Trimming stripped 8 bases from V and 3 bases from J, with 13 bases between. Germline values: CDR1 SQVTM, CDR2 ANQGSEA. The CDR3 DNA is TGCAGCTACAGACGGTTAGACACTGAAGCTTTCTTT. It specifies CSYRRLDTEAFF.